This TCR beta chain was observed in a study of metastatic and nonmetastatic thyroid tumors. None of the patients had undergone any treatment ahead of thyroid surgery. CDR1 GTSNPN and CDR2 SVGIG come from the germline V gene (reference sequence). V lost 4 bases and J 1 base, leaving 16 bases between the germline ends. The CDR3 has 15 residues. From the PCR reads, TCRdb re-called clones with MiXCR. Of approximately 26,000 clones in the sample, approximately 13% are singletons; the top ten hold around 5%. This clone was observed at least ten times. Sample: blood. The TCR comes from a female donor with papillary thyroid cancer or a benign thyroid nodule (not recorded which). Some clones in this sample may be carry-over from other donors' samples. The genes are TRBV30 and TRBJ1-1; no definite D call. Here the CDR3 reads CAWKKEGVGNTEAFF. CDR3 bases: TGTGCCTGGAAAAAGGAGGGAGTAGGGAACACTGAAGCTTTCTTT. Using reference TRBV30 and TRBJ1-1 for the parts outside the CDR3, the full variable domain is SQTIHQWPATLVQPVGSPLSLECTVEGTSNPNLYWYRQAAGRGLQLLFYSVGIGQISSEVPQNLSASRPQDRQFILSSKKLLLSDSGFYLCAWKKEGVGNTEAFFGQGTRLTVV.